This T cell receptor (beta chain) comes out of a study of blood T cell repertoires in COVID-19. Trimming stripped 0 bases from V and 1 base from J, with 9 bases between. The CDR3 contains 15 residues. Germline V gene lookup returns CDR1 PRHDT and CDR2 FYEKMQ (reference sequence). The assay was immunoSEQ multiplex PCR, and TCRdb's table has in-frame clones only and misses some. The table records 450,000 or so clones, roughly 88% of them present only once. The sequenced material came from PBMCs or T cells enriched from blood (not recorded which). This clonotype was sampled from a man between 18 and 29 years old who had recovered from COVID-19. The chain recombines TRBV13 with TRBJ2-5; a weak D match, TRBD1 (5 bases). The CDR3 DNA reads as TGTGCCAGCAGCTTAGGAACAGGACCCCAAGAGACCCAGTACTTC. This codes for CASSLGTGPQETQYF.